This TCR beta chain is drawn from a study of blood T cell repertoires in COVID-19. Whole-study context: The cDNA or gDNA used as material had been derived from T cells, B-cell-depleted T cells, or PBMCs.

TCRdb keeps only in-frame clones here, not all; method: immunoSEQ multiplex PCR. Of roughly 250,000 clones in the sample, about 90% were seen once. Ages ranged from roughly 18 to 100 years, with residence in more than 20 US areas. This CDR3 region has 14 residues. Germline CDR1 SGDLS, CDR2 YYNGEE. After removal of 2 bases from V and 6 bases from J, the junction contained 1 base not matched to a gene. This clone was picked up one time. Sequenced input: PBMCs or T cells enriched from blood (not recorded which). The chain employs TRBV9 and TRBJ2-7, with TRBD2 identical over 14 bases. This clonotype was sampled from a young woman with acute COVID-19. CDR3 amino acids: CASSVGTSGSEQYF. The CDR3, as DNA: TGTGCCAGCAGCGTTGGGACTAGCGGGAGCGAGCAGTACTTC.